Presented here are 8 T cell receptor beta chains from one specimen sequenced in a study of blood T cell repertoires in COVID-19. The repertoire was sequenced with immunoSEQ multiplex PCR; TCRdb's copy has only in-frame clones and lacks some. The sample holds approximately 170,000 clones, 70% to 90% seen once. Sequenced: peripheral blood. The source is a man older than 75 with COVID-19, enrolled during active disease.

This clone turned up a few times. The chain carries TRBV25-1 and TRBJ1-6; D remains ambiguous. Trimming shortened V by 2 bases and J by 5 bases, and 10 bases separated the two germline ends. Germline-derived CDR1 and CDR2 are MGHDK and SYGVNS. The CDR3 has 15 residues. The CDR3 protein is CASSETMGDNSPLHF. CDR3 bases: TGTGCCAGCAGTGAAACTATGGGTGATAATTCACCCCTCCACTTT. The complete variable domain, with remaining parts taken from reference TRBV25-1 and TRBJ1-6, reads EADIYQTPRYLVIGTGKKITLECSQTMGHDKMYWYQQDPGMELHLIHYSYGVNSTEKGDLSSESTVSRIRTEHFPLTLESARPSHTSQYLCASSETMGDNSPLHFGNGTRLTVT.

The V and J genes are TRBV12-5 and TRBJ2-1; the match to TRBD1 covers 9 bases. Trimming removed 1 base from V and 8 bases from J; junction bases left unmatched: 9. Per the germline V gene, CDR1 is LGHNT and CDR2 is FRNRAP. This CDR3 has 16 amino acids. The CDR3 nucleotides read TGTGCTAGTGGTTTGGGGGTGGGACAGGGCTCGGATGAGCAGTTCTTC. This encodes CASGLGVGQGSDEQFF.

Concerning this clone: A junction boundary mismatches the germline segment, possibly from a read error. This sequence joins TRBV12-3 or TRBV12-4 and TRBJ1-2; D unresolved. The CDR3 loop spans 13 amino acids. CDR3 nucleotide sequence: TGTACCAGCAGTTTAGCGGAGGACTATGGCTACACCTTC. It codes for CTSSLAEDYGYTF.

The chain has TRBV6-6 and TRBJ2-5; TRBD2 matches 8 bases. The V segment lost 4 bases and the J segment 3 bases; nucleotides outside the gene matches: 4. The germline V gene has CDR1 MNHNY and CDR2 SVGAGI (reference sequence). This CDR3 comprises 14 residues. CDR3 loop: CASSSPGLEETQYF. CDR3 nucleotides: TGTGCCAGCAGTTCTCCGGGACTAGAAGAGACCCAGTACTTC.

This chain connects TRBV6-1 to TRBJ1-2, with 8 bases fitting TRBD1. The CDR3 has 13 residues. Losses at the gene ends were 5 bases for V and 10 bases for J; bases not matched to a gene: 9. CDR1 is MNHNS, CDR2 SASEGT, per germline. The CDR3 region has the DNA TGTGCCAGCAGTTCAATAGCAGGGGGCTCCTACACCTTC. Its translation: CASSSIAGGSYTF.

The CDR3 nucleotides read TGTGCCAGCAGTGAAGCTTTACCGGGCGGGGAGCTGTTTTTT. Protein product: CASSEALPGGELFF. V is TRBV2 and J is TRBJ2-2; no firm D call. V shed 0 bases and J shed 7 bases, with 9 bases lying between them. The CDR3 has 14 amino acids. The germline V gene has CDR1 SNHLY and CDR2 FYNNEI.

The J gene is TRBJ2-2, the V gene TRBV3-1 (or the pseudogene TRBV3-2); no clear D gene. Trimming stripped 1 base from V and 2 bases from J, with 14 bases between. Germline assignment: CDR1 LGHDT and CDR2 YNNKEL (reference sequence). This CDR3 has 17 residues. In DNA, the CDR3 is TGTGCCAGCAGCCAAGGTGTGGTACAGCTCAACACCGGGGAGCTGTTTTTT. As protein: CASSQGVVQLNTGELFF.

This clone showed up just a few times. The chain carries TRBV9 and TRBJ1-4; 8 bases align to TRBD1. V gave up 4 bases and J gave up 8 bases; unmatched junction bases: 10. Germline-derived CDR1 and CDR2 are SGDLS and YYNGEE. This CDR3 spans 15 amino acids. Here the CDR3 DNA reads TGTGCCAGCAGCCTCGGGACAGGCTTAGGCGAAAAACTGTTTTTT. This encodes CASSLGTGLGEKLFF.